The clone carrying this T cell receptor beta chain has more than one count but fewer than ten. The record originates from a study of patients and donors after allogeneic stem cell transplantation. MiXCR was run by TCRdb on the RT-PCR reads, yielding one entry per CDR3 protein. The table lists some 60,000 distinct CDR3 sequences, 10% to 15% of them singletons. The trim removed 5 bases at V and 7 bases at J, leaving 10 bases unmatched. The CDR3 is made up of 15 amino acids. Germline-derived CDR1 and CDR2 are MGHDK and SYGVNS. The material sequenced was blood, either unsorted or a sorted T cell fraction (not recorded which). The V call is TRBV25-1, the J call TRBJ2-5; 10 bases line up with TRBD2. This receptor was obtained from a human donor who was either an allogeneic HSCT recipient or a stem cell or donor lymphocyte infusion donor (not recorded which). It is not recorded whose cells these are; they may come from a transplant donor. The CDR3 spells CASSLPGLASLTQYF. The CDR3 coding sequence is TGTGCCAGCAGTCTTCCGGGACTAGCGTCACTGACCCAGTACTTC. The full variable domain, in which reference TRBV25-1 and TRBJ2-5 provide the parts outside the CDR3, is EADIYQTPRYLVIGTGKKITLECSQTMGHDKMYWYQQDPGMELHLIHYSYGVNSTEKGDLSSESTVSRIRTEHFPLTLESARPSHTSQYLCASSLPGLASLTQYFGPGTRLLVL.